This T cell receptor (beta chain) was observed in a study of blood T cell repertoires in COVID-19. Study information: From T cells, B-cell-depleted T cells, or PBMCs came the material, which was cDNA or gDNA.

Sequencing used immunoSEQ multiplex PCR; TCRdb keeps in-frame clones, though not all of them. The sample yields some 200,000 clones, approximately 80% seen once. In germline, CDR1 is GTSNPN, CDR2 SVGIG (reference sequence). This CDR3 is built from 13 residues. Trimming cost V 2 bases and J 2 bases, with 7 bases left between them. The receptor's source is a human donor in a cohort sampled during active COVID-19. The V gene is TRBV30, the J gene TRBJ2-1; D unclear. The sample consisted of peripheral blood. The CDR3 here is CAWSRLAYNEQFF. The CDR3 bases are TGTGCCTGGAGTCGGCTAGCCTACAATGAGCAGTTCTTC.